One and the same sample provided the 10 T cell receptor beta chains below, sequenced in a study of blood T cell repertoires in COVID-19. Only in-frame clones appear in the TCRdb table, and some are missing; sequencing was by immunoSEQ multiplex PCR. The top ten hold 0.6% of the sample, which has about 440,000 clones, roughly 88% seen once. Source material: PBMCs or T cells enriched from blood (not recorded which). Receptors originate from a man between 18 and 29 years old who had recovered from COVID-19.

The chain is built from TRBV3-1 (or the pseudogene TRBV3-2) and TRBJ2-3, with a tentative D call TRBD2 (5 bases). The CDR3 is 15 residues long. Per germline, CDR1 LGHDT and CDR2 YNNKEL (reference sequence). The ends were cut back, 5 bases at V and 1 base at J, with 13 bases in the middle. The CDR3 here is CASSDLAPGTDTQYF. In DNA form, the CDR3 reads TGTGCCAGCAGCGATCTAGCTCCAGGCACAGATACGCAGTATTTT.

Note on this clone: At the DNA level, this CDR3 is encoded by other sequences in the same sample as well. The CDR3: CASSGTGNQPQHF. The CDR3 bases are TGTGCCAGCAGTGGGACAGGCAATCAGCCCCAGCATTTT. The J gene is TRBJ1-5, the V gene TRBV2; weak D call: TRBD1 (6 bases). CDR3 size: 13 residues. Germline CDR1 is SNHLY and CDR2 is FYNNEI. The germline V and J ends were trimmed by 4 bases and 2 bases, with 6 bases remaining between them.

The chain is built from TRBV2 and TRBJ1-2; 7 bases fit TRBD1. The CDR3 loop spans 13 amino acids. The V and J ends lost 6 bases and 7 bases, in that order; junction bases with no gene match: 8. Germline assignment: CDR1 SNHLY and CDR2 FYNNEI. This CDR3 reads CASSVTGLTGYTF. DNA of the CDR3: TGTGCCAGCAGCGTGACAGGGCTTACTGGCTACACCTTC.

The count of this clone is one. The V gene is TRBV5-1, the J gene TRBJ1-2, with TRBD1 identical over 9 bases. Unmatched junction bases numbered 14, after V lost 4 bases and J lost 7 bases. The CDR3 extends over 16 amino acids. Germline V gene sequence: CDR1 SGHRS, CDR2 YFSETQ. Here the CDR3 DNA reads TGCGCCAGCAGCCCAGGACAGGGGCCGTTGTTGAGTGGCTACACCTTC. Its translation is CASSPGQGPLLSGYTF.

The V gene is TRBV7-9, the J gene TRBJ2-5; no firm D call. Trimming stripped 1 base from V and 0 bases from J, with 6 bases between. The CDR3 length is 14 residues. Germline V gene data show CDR1 as SEHNR and CDR2 as FQNEAQ (reference sequence). The CDR3 protein is CASSLGAHQETQYF. In DNA, the CDR3 is TGTGCCAGCAGCTTAGGGGCCCACCAAGAGACCCAGTACTTC. Full variable domain (missing parts from reference TRBV7-9 and TRBJ2-5): DTGVSQNPRHKITKRGQNVTFRCDPISEHNRLYWYRQTLGQGPEFLTYFQNEAQLEKSRLLSDRFSAERPKGSFSTLEIQRTEQGDSAMYLCASSLGAHQETQYFGPGTRLLVL.

The rearrangement links TRBV4-2 to TRBJ2-1; D is possibly TRBD2 (6 bases). Trimming removed 1 base at V and 9 bases at J, with 13 bases between. Per the germline V gene, CDR1 is LGHNA and CDR2 is YNFKEQ. The CDR3 covers 14 residues. The CDR3 DNA follows: TGTGCCAGCAGCCAAGTTAACCAGGAGGGTGAGCAGTTCTTC. Protein: CASSQVNQEGEQFF.

This chain joins TRBV4-1 and TRBJ2-4; D might be TRBD2 (6 bases). Trimming took 2 bases from V and 1 from J, leaving 15 bases between them. The CDR3 contains 17 residues. The germline gives CDR1 MGHRA, CDR2 YSYEKL. The CDR3 spells CASSQSLSGSAKNIQYF. Here the CDR3 DNA reads TGCGCCAGCAGCCAAAGTCTTAGCGGTTCCGCCAAAAACATTCAGTACTTC.

This sequence joins TRBV7-8 and TRBJ2-1, with 11 bases identical to TRBD1. With 0 bases clipped from V and 13 bases from J, the junction kept 2 bases outside the gene matches. From germline, CDR1 is SGHVS and CDR2 FQNEAQ. The CDR3 extends over 13 amino acids. The CDR3 nucleotides are TGTGCCAGCAGCTTAGCAGGGACAGGGGGACAGTTCTTC. Protein product: CASSLAGTGGQFF.

This clone has just a few counts. CDR3 amino acids: CASSIMAGNQPQHF. Here the CDR3 DNA reads TGTGCCAGTAGTATCATGGCAGGCAATCAGCCCCAGCATTTT. The chain uses TRBV19 and TRBJ1-5, with D hard to call. The CDR3 has 14 amino acids. Trimming pared 3 bases from V and 2 bases from J, leaving 8 bases between. Germline assignment: CDR1 LNHDA and CDR2 SQIVND (reference sequence).

The chain couples TRBV7-9 to TRBJ2-2, with TRBD1 identical over 7 bases. This CDR3 is built from 17 residues. Germline lookup yields CDR1 SEHNR and CDR2 FQNEAQ (reference sequence). V gave up 6 bases and J gave up 1 base; unmatched junction bases: 11. CDR3 loop: CASRQKLGQVNTGELFF. The CDR3, as DNA: TGTGCCAGCAGGCAAAAGTTAGGACAGGTGAACACCGGGGAGCTGTTTTTT.